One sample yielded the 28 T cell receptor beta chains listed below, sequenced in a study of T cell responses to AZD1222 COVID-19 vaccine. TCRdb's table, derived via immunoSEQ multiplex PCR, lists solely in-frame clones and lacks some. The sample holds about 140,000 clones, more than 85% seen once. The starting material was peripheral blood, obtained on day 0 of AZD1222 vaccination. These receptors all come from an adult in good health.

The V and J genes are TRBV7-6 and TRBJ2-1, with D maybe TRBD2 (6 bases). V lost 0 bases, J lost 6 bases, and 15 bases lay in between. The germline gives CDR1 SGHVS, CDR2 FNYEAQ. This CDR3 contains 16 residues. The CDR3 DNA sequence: TGTGCCAGCAGCTTAGCGCTCGGGAGTGGGATCAATGAGCAGTTCTTC. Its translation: CASSLALGSGINEQFF.

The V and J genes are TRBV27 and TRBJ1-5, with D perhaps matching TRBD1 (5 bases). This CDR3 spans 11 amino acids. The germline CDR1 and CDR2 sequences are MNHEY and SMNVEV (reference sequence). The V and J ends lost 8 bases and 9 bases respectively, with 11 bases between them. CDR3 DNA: TGTGCCAGCCGGGCCCAGGGGCCCCAGCATTTT. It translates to CASRAQGPQHF.

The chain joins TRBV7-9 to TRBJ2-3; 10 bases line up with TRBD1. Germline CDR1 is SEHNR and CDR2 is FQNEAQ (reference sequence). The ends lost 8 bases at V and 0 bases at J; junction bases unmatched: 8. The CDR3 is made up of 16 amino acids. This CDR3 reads CASSPGTGESTDTQYF. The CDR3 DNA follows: TGTGCCAGCTCGCCCGGGACAGGGGAGAGCACAGATACGCAGTATTTT.

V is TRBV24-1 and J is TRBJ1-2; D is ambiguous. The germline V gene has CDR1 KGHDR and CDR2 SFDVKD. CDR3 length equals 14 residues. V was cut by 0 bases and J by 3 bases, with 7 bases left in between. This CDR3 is CATSDLAGHYGYTF. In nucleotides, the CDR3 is TGTGCCACCAGTGATTTGGCGGGCCACTATGGCTACACCTTC.

For the CDR3, the DNA is TGTGCCAGCTCCGCGAACGGGGAAAGGCAGACTGAAGCTTTCTTT. This sequence encodes CASSANGERQTEAFF. The chain recombines TRBV18 with TRBJ1-1, with no clear D. Germline assignment: CDR1 KGHSH and CDR2 LQKENI. The CDR3 loop spans 15 amino acids. V shed 6 bases and J shed 5 bases, with 19 bases lying between them.

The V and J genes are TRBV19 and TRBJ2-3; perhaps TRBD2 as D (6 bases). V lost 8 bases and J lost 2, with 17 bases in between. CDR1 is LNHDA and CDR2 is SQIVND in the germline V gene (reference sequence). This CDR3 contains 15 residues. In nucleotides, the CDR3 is TGTGCCAGTTCCAGGACTAATCTCCCCACAGATACGCAGTATTTT. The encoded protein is CASSRTNLPTDTQYF. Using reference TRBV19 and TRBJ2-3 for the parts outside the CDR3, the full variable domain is DGGITQSPKYLFRKEGQNVTLSCEQNLNHDAMYWYRQDPGQGLRLIYYSQIVNDFQKGDIAEGYSVSREKKESFPLTVTSAQKNPTAFYLCASSRTNLPTDTQYFGPGTRLTVL.

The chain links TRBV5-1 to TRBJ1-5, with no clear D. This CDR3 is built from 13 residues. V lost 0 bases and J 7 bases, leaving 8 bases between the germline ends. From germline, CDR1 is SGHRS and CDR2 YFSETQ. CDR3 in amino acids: CASSLDAVQPQHF. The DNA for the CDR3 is TGCGCCAGCAGCTTGGATGCCGTGCAGCCCCAGCATTTT.

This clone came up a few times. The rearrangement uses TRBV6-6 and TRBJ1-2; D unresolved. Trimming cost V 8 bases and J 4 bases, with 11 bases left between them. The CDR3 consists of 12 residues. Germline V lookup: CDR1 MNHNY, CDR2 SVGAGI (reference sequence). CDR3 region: CASAPVVYGYTF. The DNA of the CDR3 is TGTGCCAGCGCTCCGGTGGTCTATGGCTACACCTTC.

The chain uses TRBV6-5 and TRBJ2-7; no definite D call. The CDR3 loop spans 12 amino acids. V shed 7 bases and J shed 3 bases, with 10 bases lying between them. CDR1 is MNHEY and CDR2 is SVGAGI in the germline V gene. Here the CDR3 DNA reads TGTGCCAGCAACCGACGAGGCTACGAGCAGTACTTC. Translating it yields CASNRRGYEQYF.

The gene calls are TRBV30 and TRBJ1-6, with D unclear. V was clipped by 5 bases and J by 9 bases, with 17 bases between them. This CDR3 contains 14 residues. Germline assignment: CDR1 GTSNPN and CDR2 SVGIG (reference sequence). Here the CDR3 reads CAWVNSGVSSPLHF. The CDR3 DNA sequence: TGTGCCTGGGTAAACAGCGGGGTCAGTTCACCCCTCCACTTT.

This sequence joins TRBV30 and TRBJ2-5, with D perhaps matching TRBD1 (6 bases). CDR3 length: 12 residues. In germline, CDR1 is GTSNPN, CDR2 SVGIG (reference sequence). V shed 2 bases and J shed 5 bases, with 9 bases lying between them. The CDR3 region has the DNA TGTGCCTGGAGTACAGGGTGGGAGACCCAGTACTTC. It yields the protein CAWSTGWETQYF.

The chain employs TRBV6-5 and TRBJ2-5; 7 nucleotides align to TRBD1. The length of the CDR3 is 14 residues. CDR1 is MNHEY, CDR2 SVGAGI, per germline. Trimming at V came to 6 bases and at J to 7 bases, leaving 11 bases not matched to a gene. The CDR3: CASSPGTVQGTQYF. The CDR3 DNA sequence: TGTGCCAGCAGCCCCGGGACAGTACAGGGGACCCAGTACTTC.

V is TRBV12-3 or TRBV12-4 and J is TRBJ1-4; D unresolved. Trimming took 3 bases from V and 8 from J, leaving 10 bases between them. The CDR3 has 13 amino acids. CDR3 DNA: TGTGCCAGCAGTTTTTATGGACGGGAAAAACTGTTTTTT. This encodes CASSFYGREKLFF.

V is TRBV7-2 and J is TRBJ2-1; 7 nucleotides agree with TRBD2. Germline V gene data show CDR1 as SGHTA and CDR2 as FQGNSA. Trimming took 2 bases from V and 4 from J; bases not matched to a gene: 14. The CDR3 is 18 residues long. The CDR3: CASSLTEGTTVTYNEQFF. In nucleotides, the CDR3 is TGTGCCAGCAGCTTAACAGAAGGGACTACGGTAACATACAATGAGCAGTTCTTC.

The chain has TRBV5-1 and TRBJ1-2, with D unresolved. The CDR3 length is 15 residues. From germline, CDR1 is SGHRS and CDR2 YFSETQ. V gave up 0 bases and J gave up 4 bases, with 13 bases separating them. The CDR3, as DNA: TGCGCCAGCAGCTTGGCCATGGAGGCTGGCTATGGCTACACCTTC. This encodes CASSLAMEAGYGYTF. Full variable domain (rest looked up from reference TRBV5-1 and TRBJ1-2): KAGVTQTPRYLIKTRGQQVTLSCSPISGHRSVSWYQQTPGQGLQFLFEYFSETQRNKGNFPGRFSGRQFSNSRSEMNVSTLELGDSALYLCASSLAMEAGYGYTFGSGTRLTVV.

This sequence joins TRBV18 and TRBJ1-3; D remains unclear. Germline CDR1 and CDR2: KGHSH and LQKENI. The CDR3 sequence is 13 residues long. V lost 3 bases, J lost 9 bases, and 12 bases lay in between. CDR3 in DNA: TGTGCCAGCTCACCTCCCGGGCGGAGCACCATATATTTT. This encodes CASSPPGRSTIYF. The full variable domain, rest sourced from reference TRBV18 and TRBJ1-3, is NAGVMQNPRHLVRRRGQEARLRCSPMKGHSHVYWYRQLPEEGLKFMVYLQKENIIDESGMPKERFSAEFPKEGPSILRIQQVVRGDSAAYFCASSPPGRSTIYFGEGSWLTVV.

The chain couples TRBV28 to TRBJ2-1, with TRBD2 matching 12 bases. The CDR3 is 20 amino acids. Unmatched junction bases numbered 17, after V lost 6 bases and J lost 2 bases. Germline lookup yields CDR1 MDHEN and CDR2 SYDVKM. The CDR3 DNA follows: TGTGCCAGCAGCCACAATCGACTAGCGGGAGTAAGGGGTACCTACAATGAGCAGTTCTTC. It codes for CASSHNRLAGVRGTYNEQFF.

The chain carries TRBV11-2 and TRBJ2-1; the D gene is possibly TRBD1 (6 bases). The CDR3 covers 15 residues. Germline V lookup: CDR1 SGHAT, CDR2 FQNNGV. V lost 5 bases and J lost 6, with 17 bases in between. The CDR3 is CASSLDRRRFNEQFF. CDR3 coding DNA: TGTGCCAGCAGCCTGGACAGACGACGATTCAATGAGCAGTTCTTC. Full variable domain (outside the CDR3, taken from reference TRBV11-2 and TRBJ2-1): EAGVAQSPRYKIIEKRQSVAFWCNPISGHATLYWYQQILGQGPKLLIQFQNNGVVDDSQLPKDRFSAERLKGVDSTLKIQPAKLEDSAVYLCASSLDRRRFNEQFFGPGTRLTVL.

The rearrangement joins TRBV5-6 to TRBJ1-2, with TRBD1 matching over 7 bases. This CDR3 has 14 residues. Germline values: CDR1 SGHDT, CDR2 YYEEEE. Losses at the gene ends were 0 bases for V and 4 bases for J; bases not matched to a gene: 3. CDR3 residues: CASSLEPGGYGYTF. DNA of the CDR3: TGTGCCAGCAGCTTGGAACCAGGGGGCTATGGCTACACCTTC.

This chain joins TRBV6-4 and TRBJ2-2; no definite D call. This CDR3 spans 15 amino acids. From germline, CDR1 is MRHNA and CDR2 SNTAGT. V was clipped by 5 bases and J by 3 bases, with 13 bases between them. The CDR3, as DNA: TGTGCCAGCAGTAAAGACGTGTCAGACACCGGGGAGCTGTTTTTT. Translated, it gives CASSKDVSDTGELFF.

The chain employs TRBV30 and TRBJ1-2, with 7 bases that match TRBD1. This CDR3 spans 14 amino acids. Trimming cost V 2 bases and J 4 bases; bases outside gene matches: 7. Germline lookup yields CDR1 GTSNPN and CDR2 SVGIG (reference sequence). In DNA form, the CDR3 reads TGTGCCTGGAGTTTAGACAGGGACAGCTATGGCTACACCTTC. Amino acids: CAWSLDRDSYGYTF. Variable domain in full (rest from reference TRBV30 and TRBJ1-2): SQTIHQWPATLVQPVGSPLSLECTVEGTSNPNLYWYRQAAGRGLQLLFYSVGIGQISSEVPQNLSASRPQDRQFILSSKKLLLSDSGFYLCAWSLDRDSYGYTFGSGTRLTVV.

This chain's CDR3 is CAISAIHSAGETQYF. CDR3 in DNA: TGTGCCATCAGTGCAATTCACTCGGCGGGGGAGACCCAGTACTTC. The rearrangement joins TRBV10-3 to TRBJ2-5; perhaps TRBD2 as D (6 bases). The V gene's germline CDR1 is ENHRY and CDR2 SYGVKD. With 4 bases removed from V and 5 bases from J, the gap between germline ends came to 17 bases. This CDR3 comprises 15 residues.

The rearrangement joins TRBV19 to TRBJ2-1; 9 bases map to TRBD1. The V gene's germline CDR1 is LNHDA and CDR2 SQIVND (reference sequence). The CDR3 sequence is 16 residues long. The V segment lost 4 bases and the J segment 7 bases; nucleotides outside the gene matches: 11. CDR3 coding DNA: TGTGCCAGTAGTAAACCCACAGGGGGCTTATGGAATGAGCAGTTCTTC. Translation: CASSKPTGGLWNEQFF.

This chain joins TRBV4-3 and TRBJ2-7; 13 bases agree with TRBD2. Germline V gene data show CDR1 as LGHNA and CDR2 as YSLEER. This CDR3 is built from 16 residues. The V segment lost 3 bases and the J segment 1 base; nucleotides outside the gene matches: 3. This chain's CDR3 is CASSQGLAGQSYEQYF. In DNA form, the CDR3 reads TGCGCCAGCAGCCAGGGACTAGCGGGACAATCCTACGAGCAGTACTTC.

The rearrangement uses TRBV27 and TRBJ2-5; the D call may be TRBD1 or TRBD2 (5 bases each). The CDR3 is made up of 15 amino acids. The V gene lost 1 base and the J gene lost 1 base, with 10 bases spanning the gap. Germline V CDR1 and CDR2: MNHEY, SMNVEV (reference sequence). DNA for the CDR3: TGTGCCAGCAGTTTATGGGACGGCAGCCAAGAGACCCAGTACTTC. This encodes CASSLWDGSQETQYF.

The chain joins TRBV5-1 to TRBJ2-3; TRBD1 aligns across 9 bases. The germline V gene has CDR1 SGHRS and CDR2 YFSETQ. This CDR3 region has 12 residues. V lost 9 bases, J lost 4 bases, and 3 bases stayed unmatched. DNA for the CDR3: TGCGCCACGGGACAGGGTCCAGATACGCAGTATTTT. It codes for CATGQGPDTQYF.

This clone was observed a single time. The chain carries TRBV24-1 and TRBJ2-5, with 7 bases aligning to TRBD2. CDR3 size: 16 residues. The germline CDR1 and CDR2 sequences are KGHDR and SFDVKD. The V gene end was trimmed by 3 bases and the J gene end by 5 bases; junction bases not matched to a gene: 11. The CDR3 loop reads CATSDPNGGGRETQYF. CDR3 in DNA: TGTGCCACCAGTGATCCGAACGGGGGAGGGCGGGAGACCCAGTACTTC.

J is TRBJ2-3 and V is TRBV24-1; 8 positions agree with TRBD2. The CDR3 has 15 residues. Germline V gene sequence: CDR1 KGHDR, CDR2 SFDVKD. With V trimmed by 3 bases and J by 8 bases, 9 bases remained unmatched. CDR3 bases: TGTGCCACCAGTGATCCCGGGACTAGGCCAGGTACGCAGTATTTT. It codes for CATSDPGTRPGTQYF.